This T cell receptor beta chain was identified during a study of shared clonotypes between healthy human individuals. The wider study: Each donor's CD8 memory used one plate, CD8 naive two, each CD4 subset three. Findings and limits, study-wide: A handful of donors showed sharing of approximately 5% of naive CD4 clonotypes.

With regard to this clone: Antigen unknown.

It was CD45RO-negative cells, positively selected for CCR7, that made up naive CD8 cells, with terminally differentiated effector memory CD45RA+ cells excluded. How the authors handled the data: With immunoSEQ giving junction-only sequences and no quality scores, filtering differed. Generated by immunoSEQ multiplex PCR, the TCRdb table keeps only in-frame clones and is missing some. V, J and clone size are taken as reported in that table, and D and trimming were inferred from the DNA itself. The sample shows approximately 2,200,000 clones, approximately 94% of them seen only once. This CDR3 has 12 amino acids. CDR1 is MNHEY and CDR2 is SVGAGI in the germline V gene. The V gene lost 1 base and the J gene lost 6 bases, with 4 bases spanning the gap.

The chain is built from TRBV6-5 and TRBJ1-5; no reliable D call. Specimen: naive CD8+ T cells from PBMCs. This TCR was sampled from a young man in good health. Some clones in this sample may be carry-over from other donors' samples. The CDR3 protein is CASSYFGQPQHF. DNA for the CDR3: TGTGCCAGCAGTTACTTCGGTCAGCCCCAGCATTTT.